The 8 T cell receptor beta chains in this list originate from one sample, sequenced in a study of T cell responses to AZD1222 COVID-19 vaccine. Sequencing was performed with immunoSEQ multiplex PCR; in TCRdb, only in-frame clones are kept and a portion is missing. Of some 150,000 clones listed, 88% are singletons. The specimen was peripheral blood, collected 28 days after the second dose of the MenACWY control vaccine. The receptors come from an adult who received the MenACWY meningococcal vaccine as a control.

This chain links TRBV12-2 with TRBJ2-2; the D call TRBD2 from the table was never checked on the DNA. TRBV12-2 is described as a pseudogene. CDR3 length: 21 residues. CDR3: CASRYIEQRGSGRANTGKLFF. The DNA of the CDR3 is TGTGCAAGTCGCTACATCGAGCAGAGAGGTTCGGGTCGGGCGAACACCGGGAAGCTGTTTTTT.

This clone was counted once. The chain recombines TRBV4-2 with TRBJ2-7, with D hard to call. Per germline, CDR1 LGHNA and CDR2 YNFKEQ. The CDR3 has 14 amino acids. V was trimmed by 1 base and J by 6 bases, leaving 13 bases between them. The CDR3 DNA reads as TGTGCCAGCAGCCAAGGGCCTAGATCGGGCGAGCAGTACTTC. It specifies CASSQGPRSGEQYF.

This clone was observed a single time. The J gene is TRBJ2-7, the V gene TRBV10-3; 7 bases fit TRBD1. The length of the CDR3 is 15 residues. V lost 6 bases to trimming and J lost 3 bases; unmatched junction nucleotides: 11. Germline CDR1 and CDR2: ENHRY and SYGVKD. The CDR3 sequence is CAISEGTVNNYEQYF. CDR3 in DNA: TGTGCCATCAGCGAAGGGACAGTAAATAACTACGAGCAGTACTTC.

V and J are TRBV4-3 and TRBJ2-7, with 11 bases matching TRBD2. The germline gives CDR1 LGHNA, CDR2 YSLEER. CDR3 size: 21 residues. Germline trimming cut 0 bases from V and 3 bases from J; bases unmatched to any gene: 19. CDR3 sequence: CASSQDWGPGVAGGPNYEQYF. The CDR3 DNA sequence: TGCGCCAGCAGCCAAGATTGGGGCCCTGGGGTAGCGGGAGGGCCTAACTACGAGCAGTACTTC.

The chain carries TRBV6-5 and TRBJ1-1, with 10 bases fitting TRBD1. Germline CDR1 is MNHEY and CDR2 is SVGAGI. V trimming: 7 bases; J trimming: 3 bases; junction bases outside the gene matches: 8. The CDR3 spans 15 residues. The CDR3 DNA follows: TGTGCCAGCACAATTAGGGACAGGGGAGACACTGAAGCTTTCTTT. It is translated as CASTIRDRGDTEAFF.

This clone was counted once. The chain links TRBV25-1 to TRBJ1-4, with D possibly being TRBD1 (5 bases). Germline values: CDR1 MGHDK, CDR2 SYGVNS. The CDR3 is 14 residues long. V was clipped by 3 bases and J by 8 bases, with 13 bases between them. In DNA form, the CDR3 reads TGTGCCAGCAGTGAGCTAGGGGCTGGAGAAAAACTGTTTTTT. This codes for CASSELGAGEKLFF.

The gene calls are TRBV12-3 or TRBV12-4 and TRBJ1-1, with D unresolved. The CDR3 extends over 11 amino acids. Between the trimmed V and J ends, which lost 7 bases and 6 bases, there was a span of 9 bases. This CDR3 is CASKTGSEAFF. The DNA of the CDR3 is TGTGCCAGCAAAACGGGGTCTGAAGCTTTCTTT.

V and J are TRBV7-2 and TRBJ1-1; 7 positions agree with TRBD1. V dropped 5 bases and J dropped 6; count of bases not matched to a gene: 6. The germline V gene encodes CDR1 SGHTA and CDR2 FQGNSA. This CDR3 region has 13 residues. In DNA form, the CDR3 reads TGTGCCAGCAGCCAGGGGGTAACGGCTGAAGCTTTCTTT. Translated, it gives CASSQGVTAEAFF.